These T cell receptor beta chains were read from a single sample in a study of blood T cell repertoires in COVID-19. The table came from immunoSEQ multiplex PCR; TCRdb's copy has only in-frame clones and leaves some out. The sample lists about 190,000 clones, 85% occurring once. Specimen: peripheral blood. The receptor set was obtained from a woman over 75 with acute or convalescent COVID-19. CDR3s include the opening cysteine and the closing phenylalanine or tryptophan. The D gene is left open where the match is weak. Where a row states a size, it is once, few, many or the class of an expanded clone; other rows omit it.

J gene | D gene | clone size | CDR3 length | V gene | CDR3 protein | CDR3 DNA
TRBJ2-2 | NA | NA | 15 | TRBV7-3 | CASSLYGRGTGELFF | TGTGCCAGCAGCCTTTATGGGAGAGGAACCGGGGAGCTGTTTTTT
TRBJ1-2 | NA | NA | 15 | TRBV11-2 | CASSLDRAGFYGYTF | TGTGCCAGCAGCTTAGATCGAGCCGGGTTCTATGGCTACACCTTC
TRBJ2-1 | TRBD2 | NA | 18 | TRBV6-6 | CASRQTSGTFRAYNEQFF | TGTGCCAGCCGTCAGACTAGCGGGACTTTTCGGGCCTACAATGAGCAGTTCTTC
TRBJ2-2 | NA | NA | 16 | TRBV5-1 | CASSLAGAGLAGELFF | TGCGCCAGCAGCTTGGCCGGGGCGGGATTGGCCGGGGAGCTGTTTTTT
TRBJ1-1 | NA | NA | 16 | TRBV15 | CATSTFRAGDYTEAFF | TGTGCCACCAGCACCTTCAGGGCGGGGGACTACACTGAAGCTTTCTTT
TRBJ2-1 | NA | NA | 15 | TRBV2 | CASSGSFMGANEQFF | TGTGCCAGCAGTGGGTCATTTATGGGGGCCAATGAGCAGTTCTTC
TRBJ2-3 | TRBD2 | once | 16 | TRBV7-2 | CASSLDPAGGAGTQYF | TGTGCCAGCAGCTTAGATCCAGCGGGAGGGGCAGGTACGCAGTATTTT
TRBJ2-2 | NA | NA | 14 | TRBV5-1 | CASSRDRNTGELFF | TGCGCCAGCAGCCGAGACAGAAACACCGGGGAGCTGTTTTTT
TRBJ1-2 | NA | once | 13 | TRBV25-1 | CASSAPHSYGYTF | TGTGCCAGCAGTGCCCCACACAGCTATGGCTACACCTTC
TRBJ1-4 | NA | once | 12 | TRBV30 | CAWSSTGFKLFF | TGTGCCTGGAGTAGTACGGGGTTTAAACTGTTTTTT
TRBJ2-3 | NA | NA | 15 | TRBV5-8 | CASSFGRAGTDTQYF | TGTGCCAGCAGCTTTGGCAGGGCTGGAACAGATACGCAGTATTTT
TRBJ1-5 | TRBD1 | NA | 13 | TRBV2 | CAILQGDGQPQHF | TGTGCCATCTTACAGGGGGATGGCCAGCCCCAGCATTTT
TRBJ1-1 | NA | once | 15 | TRBV6-2/TRBV6-3 | CASSYSGRGNTEAFF | TGTGCCAGCAGTTACTCGGGCAGGGGGAACACTGAAGCTTTCTTT
TRBJ1-3 | NA | NA | 17 | TRBV23-1 | CASRYGTHYFSGNTIYF | TGCGCCAGCAGGTACGGGACTCATTACTTCTCTGGAAACACCATATATTTT
TRBJ2-1 | TRBD2 | NA | 19 | TRBV5-1 | CASSLLELAGGPGYNEQFF | TGCGCCAGCAGCTTGTTGGAACTAGCGGGAGGGCCAGGCTACAATGAGCAGTTCTTC
TRBJ1-1 | NA | NA | 14 | TRBV19 | CASRPGHLNTEAFF | TGTGCCAGTAGGCCGGGACACCTGAACACTGAAGCTTTCTTT
TRBJ1-1 | TRBD1 | NA | 12 | TRBV7-2 | CASRTGSAEAFF | TGTGCCAGCAGGACAGGGTCCGCTGAAGCTTTCTTT
TRBJ1-1 | NA | NA | 13 | TRBV7-3 | CASRSSMNTEAFF | TGTGCCAGCAGGTCGAGCATGAACACTGAAGCTTTCTTT
TRBJ1-2 | TRBD1 | NA | 15 | TRBV18 | CASSEQGAKIYGYTF | TGTGCCAGCTCTGAACAGGGGGCAAAGATCTATGGCTACACCTTC
TRBJ2-3 | TRBD2 | NA | 16 | TRBV7-8 | CASSLGLAGSQDTQYF | TGTGCCAGCAGCTTAGGGCTAGCGGGAAGTCAAGATACGCAGTATTTT
TRBJ1-6 | NA | once | 13 | TRBV10-3 | CAISRLDNSPLHF | TGTGCCATCAGTAGACTGGATAATTCACCCCTCCACTTT
TRBJ2-1 | NA | NA | 16 | TRBV7-3 | CASSLRGAPTANEQFF | TGTGCCAGCAGCTTAAGGGGCGCGCCCACGGCCAATGAGCAGTTCTTC
TRBJ1-2 | NA | NA | 15 | TRBV19 | CASSIVRGQFDGYTF | TGTGCCAGTAGTATAGTGCGGGGGCAGTTTGATGGCTACACCTTC
TRBJ2-1 | TRBD1 | NA | 15 | TRBV11-1 | CASSLGGTGSNEQFF | TGTGCCAGCAGCTTGGGCGGGACAGGTTCCAATGAGCAGTTCTTC
TRBJ2-2 | TRBD2 | NA | 16 | TRBV7-2 | CASSFGLAGVSGELFF | TGTGCCAGCAGCTTCGGACTAGCGGGAGTATCCGGGGAGCTGTTTTTT
TRBJ2-5 | TRBD2 | once | 14 | TRBV9 | CASSVAGGPETQYF | TGTGCCAGCAGCGTAGCGGGAGGGCCGGAGACCCAGTACTTC
TRBJ2-5 | TRBD1 | NA | 16 | TRBV19 | CASSILTGTGAKTQYF | TGTGCCAGTAGTATTTTAACCGGGACAGGGGCCAAGACCCAGTACTTC
TRBJ2-7 | TRBD2 | NA | 17 | TRBV10-1 | CASRGEGSGKDGYEQYF | TGCGCCAGCAGAGGAGAGGGGAGCGGGAAAGACGGCTACGAGCAGTACTTC
TRBJ2-2 | TRBD2 | NA | 15 | TRBV6-6 | CASSYGLAGTGELFF | TGTGCCAGCAGTTACGGCCTAGCGGGGACCGGGGAGCTGTTTTTT
TRBJ1-2 | NA | NA | 14 | TRBV19 | CASSTLRPLSGYTF | TGTGCCAGTAGTACCTTACGACCCCTTAGCGGCTACACCTTC
TRBJ1-5 | NA | once | 13 | TRBV6-4 | CASSDSKPQPQHF | TGTGCCAGCAGTGACTCGAAGCCACAGCCCCAGCATTTT
TRBJ1-2 | NA | NA | 13 | TRBV28 | CASSSGEPYGYTF | TGTGCCAGCAGTTCAGGGGAACCCTATGGCTACACCTTC
TRBJ1-1 | TRBD1 | few | 16 | TRBV3-1/TRBV3-2 | CASSYSGTGLYTEAFF | TGTGCCAGCAGCTACTCAGGGACAGGGTTGTACACTGAAGCTTTCTTT
TRBJ2-2 | NA | few | 14 | TRBV7-3 | CASSLLPGAGELFF | TGTGCCAGCAGCTTACTTCCAGGGGCCGGGGAGCTGTTTTTT
TRBJ2-3 | NA | once | 13 | TRBV4-3 | CASRYSGTDTQYF | TGCGCCAGCAGGTATAGCGGCACAGATACGCAGTATTTT
TRBJ2-4 | NA | NA | 16 | TRBV7-3 | CASSFPGRLAKNIQYF | TGTGCCAGCAGCTTCCCAGGGCGGCTAGCCAAAAACATTCAGTACTTC
TRBJ2-3 | NA | NA | 13 | TRBV12-3/TRBV12-4 | CASSLPGTDTQYF | TGTGCCAGCAGTTTACCAGGGACAGATACGCAGTATTTT
TRBJ1-2 | NA | NA | 13 | TRBV6-6 | CAGWTAANYGYTF | TGTGCCGGATGGACAGCAGCTAACTATGGCTACACCTTC
TRBJ2-3 | NA | NA | 13 | TRBV7-2 | CASSFVEADTQYF | TGTGCCAGCAGCTTCGTGGAGGCAGATACGCAGTATTTT
TRBJ1-3 | NA | NA | 18 | TRBV7-9 | CASSQIQGMPGPGNTIYF | TGTGCCAGCAGCCAGATACAGGGTATGCCAGGACCTGGAAACACCATATATTTT
TRBJ2-2 | NA | NA | 14 | TRBV7-6 | CASSRGSNTGELFF | TGTGCCAGCAGTCGGGGTTCGAACACCGGGGAGCTGTTTTTT
TRBJ1-2 | NA | NA | 13 | TRBV30 | CAWSFRDVYGYTF | TGTGCCTGGAGTTTTCGGGATGTCTATGGCTACACCTTC
TRBJ2-7 | NA | NA | 14 | TRBV7-2 | CASSLIQGSSEQYF | TGTGCCAGCAGCTTGATCCAGGGAAGTAGCGAGCAGTACTTC
TRBJ2-1 | NA | NA | 12 | TRBV5-1 | CASSDLGAEQFF | TGCGCCAGCAGCGACCTAGGGGCGGAGCAGTTCTTC
TRBJ2-5 | TRBD1 | NA | 14 | TRBV5-1 | CASSSQGTGETQYF | TGCGCCAGCAGCTCACAGGGGACAGGGGAGACCCAGTACTTC
TRBJ1-2 | NA | once | 12 | TRBV30 | CAWSRGNYGYTF | TGTGCCTGGAGTCGAGGGAACTATGGCTACACCTTC
TRBJ1-2 | TRBD1 | NA | 15 | TRBV9 | CASSDRDRAWDGYTF | TGTGCCAGCAGCGACCGGGACAGGGCCTGGGATGGCTACACCTTC
TRBJ2-6 | NA | NA | 17 | TRBV2 | CASSKSSGASGANVLTF | TGTGCCAGCAGCAAAAGTTCTGGGGCCTCTGGGGCCAACGTCCTGACTTTC
TRBJ1-1 | NA | NA | 13 | TRBV5-1 | CASSLQENTEAFF | TGCGCCAGCAGCTTACAGGAGAACACTGAAGCTTTCTTT
TRBJ1-1 | NA | NA | 13 | TRBV11-3 | CASSLTGVTEAFF | TGTGCCAGCAGCTTAACGGGGGTCACTGAAGCTTTCTTT
TRBJ2-1 | NA | NA | 14 | TRBV3-1/TRBV3-2 | CASSLTHSYNEQFF | TGTGCCAGCAGCCTAACTCACAGTTACAATGAGCAGTTCTTC
TRBJ2-5 | TRBD1 | NA | 14 | TRBV7-6 | CASSLERQGETQYF | TGTGCCAGCAGCTTAGAAAGACAGGGGGAGACCCAGTACTTC
TRBJ1-1 | TRBD1 | NA | 14 | TRBV7-2 | CASSSQGGNTEAFF | TGTGCCAGCAGCTCTCAGGGGGGGAACACTGAAGCTTTCTTT
TRBJ2-5 | TRBD1 | NA | 15 | TRBV11-2 | CASSLDLGQQETQYF | TGTGCCAGCAGCTTAGATCTGGGACAGCAAGAGACCCAGTACTTC
TRBJ1-1 | TRBD1 | NA | 14 | TRBV2 | CASRLRQGSTEAFF | TGTGCCAGCAGGTTAAGACAGGGATCCACTGAAGCTTTCTTT
TRBJ2-2 | NA | NA | 14 | TRBV6-1 | CASSEVSVTGELFF | TGTGCCAGCAGTGAAGTCTCAGTCACCGGGGAGCTGTTTTTT
TRBJ2-5 | NA | NA | 15 | TRBV27 | CASSLSEGRWETQYF | TGTGCCAGCAGTTTATCGGAGGGGCGGTGGGAGACCCAGTACTTC